Presented here are 21 T cell receptor beta chains from one specimen sequenced in a study of shared clonotypes between healthy human individuals. Data came from immunoSEQ multiplex PCR; TCRdb stores just in-frame clones and leaves some out. The sample has more than 200,000 clones, approximately 65% seen once. Sequenced material: memory CD4+ T cells sorted from blood. Subset noted: CD45RA-negative fraction. The receptor source for this set is a man aged 25-45 years in good health.

As to this clone: Other DNA sequences within the sample encode an identical CDR3. This chain connects TRBV10-3 to TRBJ2-3; the match to TRBD2 covers 10 bases. The V and J ends lost 2 bases and 3 bases, in that order; junction bases with no gene match: 5. The CDR3 is 16 residues long. The V gene's germline CDR1 is ENHRY and CDR2 SYGVKD. The CDR3 loop reads CAISEGLAGVTDTQYF. The CDR3 DNA follows: TGTGCCATCAGTGAGGGTCTAGCGGGAGTGACAGATACGCAGTATTTT.

V and J are TRBV7-2 and TRBJ2-7, with 8 positions matching TRBD1. Germline V lookup: CDR1 SGHTA, CDR2 FQGNSA. This CDR3 has 14 residues. V shed 5 bases and J 6 bases; nucleotides not matched to a gene: 9. CDR3 nucleotides: TGTGCCAGCAGCGCGACAGGGGTAGATCGCGAGCAGTACTTC. Its protein is CASSATGVDREQYF.

The V and J genes are TRBV9 and TRBJ2-7, with 9 bases fitting TRBD2. Germline CDR1 is SGDLS and CDR2 is YYNGEE. The CDR3 is 14 residues long. With 3 bases clipped from V and 0 bases from J, the junction kept 1 base outside the gene matches. This CDR3 reads CASSDSGSSYEQYF. For the CDR3, the DNA is TGTGCCAGCAGCGATAGCGGGAGCTCCTACGAGCAGTACTTC.

V gene TRBV15 combines with J gene TRBJ2-2, with 10 bases lining up with TRBD1. J lost 4 bases, V lost 1 base, and 0 bases had no gene match. CDR1 is LNHNV, CDR2 YYDKDF, per germline (reference sequence). The CDR3 contains 15 residues. CDR3 in amino acids: CATSRGTGGTGELFF. The CDR3 DNA sequence: TGTGCCACCAGCAGAGGGACAGGGGGCACCGGGGAGCTGTTTTTT.

This clone was recorded at least ten times. V is TRBV28 and J is TRBJ2-7, with 14 bases that match TRBD2. The V gene's germline CDR1 is MDHEN and CDR2 SYDVKM. The CDR3 length is 20 residues. J gave up 2 bases and V 1 base, and 13 bases lay outside the gene matches. The CDR3 loop is CASSLSVGTSGSPRTYEQYF. The CDR3 nucleotides read TGTGCCAGCAGTTTATCAGTAGGGACTAGCGGGAGTCCACGAACCTACGAGCAGTACTTC.

This chain uses TRBV13 with TRBJ2-1; unclear D gene. The germline V gene encodes CDR1 PRHDT and CDR2 FYEKMQ (reference sequence). The CDR3 spans 13 residues. V was pared by 2 bases and J by 9 bases, with 11 bases between. The CDR3 DNA follows: TGTGCCAGCAGCTTAAGGCTAGTGGGTGAGCAGTTCTTC. Its protein is CASSLRLVGEQFF.

This clone occurred a few times. The gene calls are TRBV5-1 and TRBJ2-4; D gene unclear. V was shortened by 4 bases and J by 11 bases, with 16 bases between the two germline ends. Germline V gene sequence: CDR1 SGHRS, CDR2 YFSETQ. The CDR3 runs 13 residues. The CDR3 DNA reads TGCGCCAGCAGCCCGGCGGCTTGGGGTCTTCAGTACTTC. Encoded protein: CASSPAAWGLQYF.

The chain is built from TRBV28 and TRBJ2-2, with D unresolved. V gave up 1 base and J gave up 10 bases, with 7 bases separating them. The length of the CDR3 is 12 residues. Germline values: CDR1 MDHEN, CDR2 SYDVKM. CDR3 loop: CASSLSSQELFF. Written as DNA, the CDR3 is TGTGCCAGCAGTTTATCATCGCAGGAGCTGTTTTTT. The whole variable domain, filled in from reference TRBV28 and TRBJ2-2, reads DVKVTQSSRYLVKRTGEKVFLECVQDMDHENMFWYRQDPGLGLRLIYFSYDVKMKEKGDIPEGYSVSREKKERFSLILESASTNQTSMYLCASSLSSQELFFGEGSRLTVL.

The chain has TRBV9 and TRBJ2-2; a possible D gene is TRBD2 (5 bases). Germline CDR1 reads SGDLS; CDR2 reads YYNGEE. The V and J ends lost 4 bases and 3 bases respectively, with 13 bases between them. The CDR3 is 15 amino acids. The CDR3 DNA sequence: TGTGCCAGCAGCCGGACTCCTGCTTACACCGGGGAGCTGTTTTTT. This sequence encodes CASSRTPAYTGELFF.

The rearrangement joins TRBV18 to TRBJ1-2, with D perhaps matching TRBD1 (5 bases). This CDR3 region has 13 residues. V lost 3 bases and J lost 4, with 9 bases in between. CDR1 is KGHSH and CDR2 is LQKENI in the germline V gene. Here the CDR3 DNA reads TGTGCCAGCTCACCGGGGAGGGGCTATGGCTACACCTTC. Residues: CASSPGRGYGYTF.

V gene TRBV7-6 combines with J gene TRBJ2-7; 8 bases are a match to TRBD2. The V and J ends lost 5 bases and 4 bases, in that order; junction bases with no gene match: 10. CDR1 SGHVS and CDR2 FNYEAQ come from the germline V gene. CDR3 length: 15 amino acids. The CDR3 loop reads CASSLTSGSSYEQYF. DNA of the CDR3: TGTGCCAGCAGCCTTACAAGCGGGAGCTCGTACGAGCAGTACTTC.

This chain links TRBV30 with TRBJ2-7; the match to TRBD2 covers 11 bases. CDR1 and CDR2 (germline): GTSNPN, SVGIG (reference sequence). This CDR3 comprises 13 residues. Losses at the gene ends were 2 bases for V and 6 bases for J; bases not matched to a gene: 3. CDR3 sequence: CAWSTSGSTEQYF. The CDR3 coding sequence is TGTGCCTGGAGTACTAGCGGGAGTACCGAGCAGTACTTC.

This clone was observed a single time. This chain joins TRBV28 and TRBJ1-5, with D hard to call. V shed 4 bases and J shed 4 bases, with 11 bases lying between them. The germline gives CDR1 MDHEN, CDR2 SYDVKM. There are 14 residues in the CDR3. CDR3 bases: TGTGCCAGCAGTTCAGGACCCGTTAATCAGCCCCAGCATTTT. It codes for CASSSGPVNQPQHF.

The V gene is TRBV13, the J gene TRBJ2-1; TRBD2 matches 14 bases. CDR1 and CDR2 (germline): PRHDT, FYEKMQ (reference sequence). Trimming cost V 1 base and J 6 bases; bases outside gene matches: 5. The CDR3 length is 17 residues. CDR3 nucleotides: TGTGCCAGCAGCTTAGTAGGGACTAGCGGGAGTTTCAATGAGCAGTTCTTC. It specifies CASSLVGTSGSFNEQFF.

The chain joins TRBV7-2 to TRBJ2-2; 9 bases map to TRBD2. Losses at the gene ends were 1 base for V and 3 bases for J; bases not matched to a gene: 0. This CDR3 comprises 15 residues. CDR1 is SGHTA, CDR2 FQGNSA, per germline. For the CDR3, the DNA is TGTGCCAGCAGCTTAGGCGGGAGGGACACCGGGGAGCTGTTTTTT. As protein: CASSLGGRDTGELFF.

This clone was seen a few times. The V and J genes are TRBV7-9 and TRBJ2-1, with 12 bases lining up with TRBD2. The CDR3 is made up of 18 amino acids. With V trimmed by 1 base and J by 4 bases, 8 bases remained unmatched. Germline CDR1 and CDR2: SEHNR and FQNEAQ (reference sequence). CDR3: CASSLDSSGRAYYNEQFF. The CDR3 nucleotides read TGTGCCAGCAGCTTAGATTCTAGCGGGAGGGCCTATTACAATGAGCAGTTCTTC.

The rearrangement joins TRBV10-3 to TRBJ2-7; the match to TRBD2 covers 12 bases. The junction had 3 bases not matched to a gene; V was cut back by 10 bases and J by 2 bases. The CDR3 length is 13 residues. Germline CDR1 ENHRY, CDR2 SYGVKD. The CDR3 bases are TGTGCCACTAGCGGGAGGGATGCCTACGAGCAGTACTTC. Amino acids: CATSGRDAYEQYF.

This chain uses TRBV6-6 with TRBJ2-7, with a tentative D call TRBD2 (6 bases). Germline values: CDR1 MNHNY, CDR2 SVGAGI (reference sequence). Trimming removed 6 bases at V and 5 bases at J, with 17 bases between. The CDR3 is 14 residues long. The CDR3: CASRAHTSFDEQYF. CDR3 DNA: TGTGCCAGCAGGGCCCATACTAGCTTTGACGAGCAGTACTTC.

The rearrangement uses TRBV7-4 and TRBJ2-5; TRBD2 matches 7 bases. Germline CDR1 and CDR2: SGHVT and SQSDAQ. The V gene end was trimmed by 5 bases and the J gene end by 5 bases; junction bases not matched to a gene: 8. The CDR3 sequence is 14 residues long. CDR3 region: CASSDGGTMETQYF. CDR3 DNA sequence: TGTGCCAGCAGCGACGGGGGGACTATGGAGACCCAGTACTTC.

V and J are TRBV7-3 and TRBJ2-5, with D perhaps matching TRBD1 or TRBD2 (5 bases each). CDR1 and CDR2 from the germline V gene are SGHTA and FQGTGA. The CDR3 length is 13 residues. V shed 5 bases and J shed 5 bases, with 12 bases lying between them. This CDR3 is CASSQGTGETQYF. The CDR3 DNA is TGTGCCAGCAGCCAGGGAACGGGGGAGACCCAGTACTTC.

Written as DNA, the CDR3 is TGTGCCAGCAGCCTAACCGGGACAGGGTTATGGCATCAGCCCCAGCATTTT. Protein product: CASSLTGTGLWHQPQHF. The rearrangement joins TRBV7-8 to TRBJ1-5; 9 bases are a match to TRBD1. The junction had 13 bases not matched to a gene; V was cut back by 5 bases and J by 5 bases. Per germline, CDR1 SGHVS and CDR2 FQNEAQ. This CDR3 spans 17 amino acids.